Presented here are 30 T cell receptor beta chains from one specimen sequenced in a study of CD8 T cells in Susac syndrome. RNA totalling roughly 0.45 to 1 ug underwent reverse transcription with random hexamers. One entry per CDR3 protein, called by TCRdb with MiXCR from the immunoSEQ multiplex PCR reads. The top ten hold roughly 0.21% of the sample, which has about 300,000 distinct CDR3 sequences, roughly 85% seen once. Sequences were obtained from CD8+ T cells from PBMCs. These receptors were taken from a human donor with multiple sclerosis.

The V and J genes are TRBV21-1 and TRBJ1-1; whether TRBD1, the table's D call, matches the DNA was not checked. TRBV21-1 is a pseudogene locus. CDR3 length: 16 residues. The CDR3: CASSKRDTGLGPEAFF. The CDR3 region has the DNA TGTGCCAGCAGCAAAAGGGATACAGGGTTGGGACCTGAAGCTTTCTTT.

The rearrangement links TRBV27 to TRBJ2-7; TRBD1 matches 10 bases. The V and J ends lost 6 bases and 0 bases, in that order; junction bases with no gene match: 8. The CDR3 runs 16 residues. CDR1 and CDR2 from the germline V gene are MNHEY and SMNVEV (reference sequence). DNA for the CDR3: TGTGCCAGCAGCTTTATATGGGACAGGGGCTCCTACGAGCAGTACTTC. Protein sequence: CASSFIWDRGSYEQYF.

The J gene is TRBJ2-5, the V gene TRBV7-2; 11 bases fit TRBD2. The CDR3 totals 17 residues. The germline V gene encodes CDR1 SGHTA and CDR2 FQGNSA. The V gene end was trimmed by 5 bases and the J gene end by 5 bases; junction bases not matched to a gene: 13. The chain's CDR3 is CASSVSSGRSSPETQYF. In DNA, the CDR3 is TGTGCCAGCAGCGTCTCTAGCGGGAGGAGCTCCCCCGAGACCCAGTACTTC.

The rearrangement links TRBV28 to TRBJ2-1; 10 bases match TRBD1. The trim removed 6 bases at V and 6 bases at J, leaving 11 bases unmatched. The CDR3 sequence is 16 residues long. Germline lookup yields CDR1 MDHEN and CDR2 SYDVKM. The CDR3 coding sequence is TGTGCCAGCAGGGATCCGGGGACAGGGGACGTCAATGAGCAGTTCTTC. This encodes CASRDPGTGDVNEQFF.

The chain carries TRBV10-3 and TRBJ2-7, with a tentative D call TRBD1 (6 bases). Germline V gives CDR1 ENHRY, CDR2 SYGVKD. Trimming removed 6 bases at V and 0 bases at J, with 9 bases between. The CDR3 is 13 amino acids. CDR3 nucleotides: TGTGCCATCAGCCCGACAGGCTCCTACGAGCAGTACTTC. Protein sequence: CAISPTGSYEQYF.

This chain links TRBV9 with TRBJ1-3; D perhaps matches TRBD1 (5 bases). The ends were cut back, 4 bases at V and 0 bases at J, with 14 bases in the middle. Germline CDR1 and CDR2: SGDLS and YYNGEE. The CDR3 loop spans 16 amino acids. The CDR3 region is CASSPLGGDSGNTIYF. DNA of the CDR3: TGTGCCAGCAGCCCCTTGGGGGGGGACTCTGGAAACACCATATATTTT.

Worth noting for this clonotype: Its ends do not fully match the called genes, so a read error is possible. The V and J genes are TRBV24-1 and TRBJ1-1; no firm D call. CDR1 KGHDR and CDR2 SFDVKD come from the germline V gene. There are 14 residues in the CDR3. DNA for the CDR3: TGTGCCGCCAGTGAGTCCCCAGGGAACACTGAAGCTTTCTTT. Amino acid sequence: CAASESPGNTEAFF.

In the case of this clonotype: Since the CDR3 does not end with the conserved phenylalanine or tryptophan, this likely comes from a read error. The chain recombines TRBV7-9 with TRBJ2-7; no clear D. The germline V and J ends were trimmed by 4 bases and 4 bases, with 20 bases remaining between them. The length of the CDR3 is 16 residues. Germline CDR1 reads SEHNR; CDR2 reads FQNEAQ (reference sequence). CDR3 in amino acids: CASSSTFAVSTYEQYL. CDR3 coding DNA: TGTGCCAGCAGCTCCACGTTTGCAGTCTCGACATACGAGCAGTACCTC.

The rearrangement uses TRBV12-3 or TRBV12-4 and TRBJ1-2; D is perhaps TRBD1 (5 bases). Trimming removed 1 base from V and 5 bases from J, with 17 bases in between. The CDR3 runs to 16 residues. The CDR3 reads CASSLDRRSPRYGYTF. The CDR3 DNA reads TGTGCCAGCAGTTTAGACAGGCGGTCCCCGCGATATGGCTACACCTTC.

V gene TRBV24-1 combines with J gene TRBJ2-1; D is undetermined. The V and J ends lost 5 bases and 10 bases respectively, with 11 bases between them. The CDR3 has 12 residues. The V gene's germline CDR1 is KGHDR and CDR2 SFDVKD. CDR3 amino acids: CATSGETPEQFF. The CDR3 DNA sequence: TGTGCCACCAGTGGAGAGACCCCGGAGCAGTTCTTC.

The chain joins TRBV4-3 to TRBJ2-3; TRBD2 aligns across 7 bases. Germline CDR1 reads LGHNA; CDR2 reads YSLEER. This CDR3 has 14 amino acids. V lost 0 bases to trimming and J lost 6 bases; unmatched junction nucleotides: 3. CDR3 sequence: CASSQDAGVDTQYF. For the CDR3, the DNA is TGCGCCAGCAGCCAAGACGCGGGAGTGGATACGCAGTATTTT.

CDR3 residues: CASRDRGQNEQFF. The DNA of the CDR3 is TGTGCCAGCCGGGACAGGGGGCAGAATGAGCAGTTCTTC. The rearrangement uses TRBV2 and TRBJ2-1; 12 positions match TRBD1. The CDR3 has 13 residues. CDR1 is SNHLY, CDR2 FYNNEI, per germline. Trimming took 8 bases from V and 7 from J; bases not matched to a gene: 3.

The V gene is TRBV30, the J gene TRBJ1-4; D gene uncertain. Trimming removed 0 bases at V and 8 bases at J, with 16 bases between. Germline lookup yields CDR1 GTSNPN and CDR2 SVGIG (reference sequence). The length of the CDR3 is 15 residues. CDR3 in amino acids: CAWSVSAGVGEKLFF. Written as DNA, the CDR3 is TGTGCCTGGAGTGTATCCGCCGGGGTCGGCGAAAAACTGTTTTTT. Variable domain in full (rest from reference TRBV30 and TRBJ1-4): SQTIHQWPATLVQPVGSPLSLECTVEGTSNPNLYWYRQAAGRGLQLLFYSVGIGQISSEVPQNLSASRPQDRQFILSSKKLLLSDSGFYLCAWSVSAGVGEKLFFGSGTQLSVL.

The V gene is TRBV27, the J gene TRBJ1-5; D remains ambiguous. Germline values: CDR1 MNHEY, CDR2 SMNVEV (reference sequence). Deletions cut 2 bases from V and 4 bases from J, with 9 bases between. There are 14 residues in the CDR3. CDR3 DNA: TGTGCCAGCAGTTTAAAGGCAATAAATCAGCCCCAGCATTTT. It yields the protein CASSLKAINQPQHF.

The chain uses TRBV7-9 and TRBJ2-7, with D perhaps TRBD2 (7 bases). This CDR3 has 14 residues. The germline V gene has CDR1 SEHNR and CDR2 FQNEAQ (reference sequence). Trimming removed 5 bases at V and 2 bases at J, with 13 bases between. The CDR3 reads CASSAGGGAYEQYF. CDR3 nucleotide sequence: TGTGCCAGCAGCGCCGGAGGGGGGGCCTACGAGCAGTACTTC.

This rearrangement joins TRBV7-8 to TRBJ2-5; TRBD1 agrees at 12 bases. Germline CDR1 reads SGHVS; CDR2 reads FQNEAQ. The CDR3 is 17 amino acids. Trimming removed 5 bases from V and 2 bases from J; junction bases left unmatched: 9. The CDR3 DNA reads TGTGCCAGCAGCCCGAGGGACAGGGGGCGCGAGCAAGAGACCCAGTACTTC. Residues: CASSPRDRGREQETQYF.

The chain uses TRBV3-1 and TRBJ1-2, with no clear D. The CDR3 contains 14 residues. Germline V gene sequence: CDR1 LGHDT, CDR2 YNNKEL (reference sequence). V was trimmed by 0 bases and J by 8 bases, leaving 13 bases between them. This chain's CDR3 is CASSQDFSLEGYTF. The DNA for the CDR3 is TGTGCCAGCAGCCAAGATTTCAGCCTTGAGGGCTACACCTTC.

This chain uses TRBV19 with TRBJ1-1, with TRBD1 matching over 9 bases. Germline CDR1 and CDR2: LNHDA and SQIVND (reference sequence). The CDR3 is made up of 16 amino acids. J was trimmed by 0 bases and V by 6 bases; bases with no gene match: 8. Written as DNA, the CDR3 is TGTGCCAGTAGATCGGACAGGGGACATATGAACACTGAAGCTTTCTTT. Protein sequence: CASRSDRGHMNTEAFF.

The chain carries TRBV28 and TRBJ2-7, with a possible D match to TRBD2 (5 bases). The CDR3 contains 14 residues. V lost 4 bases and J lost 6, with 16 bases in between. Germline CDR1 is MDHEN and CDR2 is SYDVKM. The CDR3 loop reads CASSSAPRSGEQYF. The DNA for the CDR3 is TGTGCCAGCAGTTCTGCCCCCCGCAGCGGCGAGCAGTACTTC.

CDR3 in amino acids: CATMDRGLSYEQYF. The CDR3, as DNA: TGTGCCACTATGGACAGGGGGCTCTCCTACGAGCAGTACTTC. The gene calls are TRBV19 and TRBJ2-7, with 11 positions matching TRBD1. After removal of 10 bases from V and 0 bases from J, the junction contained 5 bases not matched to a gene. CDR3 length equals 14 residues. CDR1 and CDR2 from the germline V gene are LNHDA and SQIVND (reference sequence).

The J gene is TRBJ2-5, the V gene TRBV15, with D perhaps assigned TRBD1 or TRBD2 (6 bases each). This CDR3 contains 14 residues. V lost 1 base and J 4 bases, leaving 10 bases between the germline ends. Germline CDR1 and CDR2: LNHNV and YYDKDF (reference sequence). This CDR3 is CATSRVQGGETQYF. CDR3 nucleotide sequence: TGTGCCACCAGCAGAGTACAGGGAGGAGAGACCCAGTACTTC.

This rearrangement joins TRBV9 to TRBJ2-7, with 13 bases identical to TRBD2. Germline V gene sequence: CDR1 SGDLS, CDR2 YYNGEE. CDR3 length: 15 residues. V shed 2 bases and J 6 bases; nucleotides not matched to a gene: 5. CDR3 amino acids: CASSVTSGRAAEQYF. As DNA, the CDR3 is TGTGCCAGCAGCGTTACTAGCGGGAGGGCCGCCGAGCAGTACTTC. Using reference TRBV9 and TRBJ2-7 for the parts outside the CDR3, the full variable domain is DSGVTQTPKHLITATGQRVTLRCSPRSGDLSVYWYQQSLDQGLQFLIQYYNGEERAKGNILERFSAQQFPDLHSELNLSSLELGDSALYFCASSVTSGRAAEQYFGPGTRLTVT.

The chain employs TRBV7-2 and TRBJ2-7, with 9 positions matching TRBD1. V shed 1 base and J 2 bases; nucleotides not matched to a gene: 6. This CDR3 contains 16 residues. Germline V gene sequence: CDR1 SGHTA, CDR2 FQGNSA. CDR3 region: CASSLGTGDGTYEQYF. The CDR3 DNA reads as TGTGCCAGCAGCTTAGGGACAGGGGACGGCACCTACGAGCAGTACTTC.

This chain uses TRBV14 with TRBJ2-2; 13 nucleotides match TRBD2. V lost 4 bases and J lost 7; bases outside the gene matches: 6. Germline-derived CDR1 and CDR2 are SGHDN and FVKESK. The CDR3 covers 16 residues. The CDR3 here is CASSPRLAGGHGELFF. In nucleotides, the CDR3 is TGTGCCAGCAGCCCCCGACTAGCGGGAGGACACGGGGAGCTGTTTTTT.

The J gene is TRBJ2-7, the V gene TRBV3-1; unclear D gene. Trimming took 5 bases from V and 5 from J, leaving 10 bases between them. CDR1 LGHDT and CDR2 YNNKEL come from the germline V gene (reference sequence). The CDR3 has 12 residues. The CDR3 loop reads CASSSPRNEQYF. The CDR3 DNA is TGTGCCAGCAGCTCCCCTAGAAACGAGCAGTACTTC.

The chain is built from TRBV27 and TRBJ1-1, with 8 bases aligning to TRBD1. This CDR3 spans 15 amino acids. V dropped 3 bases and J dropped 6; count of bases not matched to a gene: 9. Germline values: CDR1 MNHEY, CDR2 SMNVEV (reference sequence). CDR3 in amino acids: CASSLEPPQGAEAFF. DNA of the CDR3: TGTGCCAGCAGTTTGGAACCCCCACAGGGGGCTGAAGCTTTCTTT.

V is TRBV7-9 and J is TRBJ2-7; 14 bases map to TRBD2. CDR1 and CDR2 (germline): SEHNR, FQNEAQ (reference sequence). The CDR3 spans 19 residues. J was trimmed by 0 bases and V by 3 bases; bases with no gene match: 10. The CDR3 DNA sequence: TGTGCCAGCAGCTTTAACCCTGGGACTAGCGGGAGACACTCCTACGAGCAGTACTTC. This sequence encodes CASSFNPGTSGRHSYEQYF.

The CDR3 sequence: CSAPDSQNPYNEQFF. Here the CDR3 DNA reads TGCAGTGCCCCGGACAGCCAAAACCCTTACAATGAGCAGTTCTTC. The J gene is TRBJ2-1, the V gene TRBV20-1; D might be TRBD1 (6 bases). V was trimmed by 6 bases and J by 4 bases, leaving 19 bases between them. The CDR3 sequence is 15 residues long. CDR1 is DFQATT, CDR2 SNEGSKA, per germline (reference sequence).

V is TRBV5-4 and J is TRBJ2-7; D call uncertain. Germline CDR1 and CDR2: SGHNT and YYREEE (reference sequence). Trimming shortened V by 3 bases and J by 5 bases, and 9 bases separated the two germline ends. The CDR3 is 12 amino acids. The CDR3 reads CASSWGFDEQYF. As DNA, the CDR3 is TGTGCCAGCAGCTGGGGATTTGACGAGCAGTACTTC. Full variable domain (rest looked up from reference TRBV5-4 and TRBJ2-7): ETGVTQSPTHLIKTRGQQVTLRCSSQSGHNTVSWYQQALGQGPQFIFQYYREEENGRGNFPPRFSGLQFPNYSSELNVNALELDDSALYLCASSWGFDEQYFGPGTRLTVT.

J is TRBJ2-7 and V is TRBV20-1; D perhaps matches TRBD2 (5 bases). Germline V gene data show CDR1 as DFQATT and CDR2 as SNEGSKA (reference sequence). The CDR3 consists of 14 residues. V was clipped by 3 bases and J by 3 bases, with 15 bases between them. The CDR3 region is CSASTGFSDYEQYF. The CDR3 region has the DNA TGCAGTGCTAGCACGGGATTTTCTGACTACGAGCAGTACTTC.